The T cell receptor (beta chain) under discussion was sequenced for a study of blood T cell repertoires in COVID-19. Trimming shortened V by 2 bases and J by 2 bases, and 12 bases separated the two germline ends. The CDR3 runs 14 residues. Germline V CDR1 and CDR2: GTSNPN, SVGIG (reference sequence). The table came from immunoSEQ multiplex PCR; TCRdb's copy has only in-frame clones and leaves some out. The sample has 150,000 to 200,000 clones, 76% seen once; the top ten hold about 9%. The receptor's source is a woman aged 50 to 65 with active or convalescent COVID-19. Sample: peripheral blood. V usage is TRBV30 and J usage is TRBJ1-2; TRBD1 might be the D (6 bases). The CDR3 loop reads CAWSWGGANYGYTF. CDR3 DNA: TGTGCCTGGAGTTGGGGGGGGGCGAACTATGGCTACACCTTC.